This T cell receptor (beta chain) originates from a study of cytotoxic CD8 clonotypes in ibrutinib-treated CLL. Whole-study results and caveats: On treatment, the uncommon public clonotypes contracted or remained stable. Higher clonality was seen at ibrutinib response and a return toward baseline at progression. Baseline clonality exceeded age-matched healthy donors and tracked circulating CD8+ T-cell counts.

On this clone itself: The antigen is undetermined.

The authors obtained roughly 1.8 micrograms of genomic DNA from cryopreserved PBMCs for TCR beta libraries. The assay was immunoSEQ multiplex PCR, and TCRdb's table has in-frame clones only and misses some. The repertoire holds over 110,000 clones, with 85% to 95% as singletons. The CDR3 sequence is 12 residues long. Germline values: CDR1 SEHNR, CDR2 FQNEAQ (reference sequence). The V end lost 2 bases, the J end lost 9 bases, and 8 bases lay between the germline ends. The rearrangement links TRBV7-9 to TRBJ2-1, with D hard to call. The sequence derives from a human donor with chronic lymphocytic leukemia. The sequenced sample was PBMCs, obtained after 12 months of ibrutinib treatment. The CDR3 sequence: CASSLLSVEQFF. In DNA form, the CDR3 reads TGTGCCAGCAGCTTACTGTCGGTTGAGCAGTTCTTC.